These 15 T cell receptor beta chains came from one sample sequenced in a study of blood T cell repertoires in COVID-19 (TCRdb year 2020). Library construction relied on the immunoSEQ multiplex PCR assay. In its TCRdb copy, this immuneACCESS table keeps in-frame sequences only and misses some clones. Where compared with another copy, unresolved V genes explain less than half of these, and the others have no known cause. The sample yields hundreds of thousands of clones; under 95% were counted once. The ten largest clones take up 2.6% of the sample. Source material: PBMCs or T cells enriched from blood (not recorded which). The receptors here all came from a man aged 55 to 69 who had recovered from COVID-19.

The chain recombines TRBV29-1 with TRBJ1-1; 8 positions agree with TRBD1. The CDR3 contains 12 residues. Germline V gene lookup returns CDR1 SQVTM and CDR2 ANQGSEA. Trimming cost V 4 bases and J 11 bases; bases outside gene matches: 9. CDR3 sequence: CSVAQGAMDAFF. In nucleotides, the CDR3 is TGCAGCGTTGCTCAGGGGGCAATGGATGCTTTCTTT. Full variable domain (outside the CDR3, taken from reference TRBV29-1 and TRBJ1-1): SAVISQKPSRDICQRGTSLTIQCQVDSQVTMMFWYRQQPGQSLTLIATANQGSEATYESGFVIDKFPISRPNLTFSTLTVSNMSPEDSSIYLCSVAQGAMDAFFGQGTRLTVV.

V is TRBV4-1 and J is TRBJ1-2, with D unresolved. V was shortened by 4 bases and J by 5 bases, with 11 bases between the two germline ends. The CDR3 extends over 13 amino acids. Germline CDR1 MGHRA, CDR2 YSYEKL. CDR3 nucleotide sequence: TGCGCCAGCAGCCCCCAGGCAGGTTATGGCTACACCTTC. Its protein product is CASSPQAGYGYTF.

The chain couples TRBV9 to TRBJ1-2, with 8 bases that match TRBD1. CDR3 length: 14 residues. Germline lookup yields CDR1 SGDLS and CDR2 YYNGEE. J gave up 4 bases and V 3 bases, and 5 bases lay outside the gene matches. The CDR3 region is CASSAGGTVYGYTF. CDR3 coding DNA: TGTGCCAGCAGCGCAGGGGGCACCGTCTATGGCTACACCTTC.

A single count supports this clone. The chain links TRBV5-1 to TRBJ2-7, with 7 bases identical to TRBD2. Germline trimming cut 4 bases from V and 2 bases from J; bases unmatched to any gene: 12. The germline gives CDR1 SGHRS, CDR2 YFSETQ. The CDR3 has 16 residues. The CDR3: CASSPIERDGTYEQYF. The CDR3 nucleotides are TGCGCCAGCAGCCCGATCGAGCGGGACGGAACCTACGAGCAGTACTTC.

This chain joins TRBV2 and TRBJ1-6; the D gene is possibly TRBD1 (5 bases). With 11 bases removed from V and 0 bases from J, the gap between germline ends came to 14 bases. The CDR3 is made up of 15 amino acids. CDR1 and CDR2 (germline): SNHLY, FYNNEI. Written as DNA, the CDR3 is TGTGCCGGCGGGGACCAGAGCTCCTATAATTCACCCCTCCACTTT. Protein product: CAGGDQSSYNSPLHF.

J is TRBJ1-2 and V is TRBV2, with TRBD1 matching 7 bases. Germline assignment: CDR1 SNHLY and CDR2 FYNNEI. After removal of 7 bases from V and 2 bases from J, the junction contained 7 bases not matched to a gene. The CDR3 is 14 amino acids. The CDR3 nucleotides read TGTGCCAGCACACCCAACAGGGGAAACTATGGCTACACCTTC. It is translated as CASTPNRGNYGYTF.

On this clone itself: Distinct nucleotide sequences in the sample also encode this CDR3. The CDR3 nucleotides read TGTGCCAGCAGTCCCGCCGGGAAACACACAGATACGCAGTATTTT. This sequence encodes CASSPAGKHTDTQYF. The V gene is TRBV28, the J gene TRBJ2-3; tentative D call: TRBD2 (5 bases). V was clipped by 5 bases and J by 2 bases, with 14 bases between them. The CDR3 loop spans 15 amino acids. Germline lookup yields CDR1 MDHEN and CDR2 SYDVKM.

The rearrangement links TRBV10-1 to TRBJ2-1; weak D call: TRBD1 (6 bases). With 2 bases removed from V and 7 bases from J, the gap between germline ends came to 9 bases. This CDR3 is 13 amino acids long. Germline CDR1 and CDR2: WNHNN and SYGVQD (reference sequence). CDR3 nucleotide sequence: TGCGCCAGCAGTGAGCCAGGGGTAAATGAGCAGTTCTTC. Its translation is CASSEPGVNEQFF.

This chain uses TRBV7-6 with TRBJ2-3, with 12 bases identical to TRBD2. The CDR3 runs 18 residues. The germline CDR1 and CDR2 sequences are SGHVS and FNYEAQ. The J segment lost 0 bases and the V segment lost 4 bases, leaving 8 bases of the junction unmatched. The CDR3 region has the DNA TGTGCCAGCAGCTCACGAGGACTAGCGGGGACTAGCACAGATACGCAGTATTTT. This translates into CASSSRGLAGTSTDTQYF. The whole variable domain, filled in from reference TRBV7-6 and TRBJ2-3, reads GAGVSQSPRYKVTKRGQDVALRCDPISGHVSLYWYRQALGQGPEFLTYFNYEAQQDKSGLPNDRFSAERPEGSISTLTIQRTEQRDSAMYRCASSSRGLAGTSTDTQYFGPGTRLTVL.

The chain combines TRBV19 with TRBJ1-1, with D possibly matching TRBD1 (6 bases). This CDR3 is 15 amino acids long. V was trimmed by 6 bases and J by 1 base, leaving 15 bases between them. Germline assignment: CDR1 LNHDA and CDR2 SQIVND (reference sequence). DNA for the CDR3: TGTGCCAGTAGGTTAGGGGGGGGATCGAACACTGAAGCTTTCTTT. Its protein product is CASRLGGGSNTEAFF.

The chain joins TRBV15 to TRBJ1-1; D not resolved. The CDR3 length is 14 residues. V dropped 6 bases and J dropped 0 bases, with 11 bases sitting between them. Germline CDR1 is LNHNV and CDR2 is YYDKDF (reference sequence). CDR3 nucleotides: TGTGCCACCAGTCCTGGGCGGGTGAACACTGAAGCTTTCTTT. As protein: CATSPGRVNTEAFF.

The chain uses TRBV12-3 or TRBV12-4 and TRBJ1-1; D ambiguous. Trimming pared 4 bases from V and 0 bases from J, leaving 6 bases between. The CDR3 contains 13 residues. CDR3 nucleotide sequence: TGTGCCAGCAGTTCCCAGATGAACACTGAAGCTTTCTTT. Translating gives CASSSQMNTEAFF.

The chain recombines TRBV5-1 with TRBJ1-1; 7 bases match TRBD1. Germline V gene sequence: CDR1 SGHRS, CDR2 YFSETQ. The CDR3 extends over 14 amino acids. The V gene end was trimmed by 6 bases and the J gene end by 1 base; junction bases not matched to a gene: 6. This CDR3 is CASTWGQSNTEAFF. The CDR3 nucleotides are TGCGCCAGCACCTGGGGACAGTCGAACACTGAAGCTTTCTTT. Full variable domain (remainder filled in from reference TRBV5-1 and TRBJ1-1): KAGVTQTPRYLIKTRGQQVTLSCSPISGHRSVSWYQQTPGQGLQFLFEYFSETQRNKGNFPGRFSGRQFSNSRSEMNVSTLELGDSALYLCASTWGQSNTEAFFGQGTRLTVV.

The J gene is TRBJ1-5, the V gene TRBV6-1, with D perhaps TRBD1 (5 bases). Trimming took 0 bases from V and 8 from J, leaving 26 bases between them. CDR3 length: 19 residues. In germline, CDR1 is MNHNS, CDR2 SASEGT. For the CDR3, the DNA is TGTGCCAGCAGTGAAGCTGGACGAAGACAGTTCTTAGGCGTGGAGCCCCAGCATTTT. Translating it yields CASSEAGRRQFLGVEPQHF.

V usage is TRBV2 and J usage is TRBJ1-5, with 9 bases fitting TRBD1. Germline lookup yields CDR1 SNHLY and CDR2 FYNNEI. Trimming removed 7 bases from V and 0 bases from J; junction bases left unmatched: 10. The CDR3 consists of 17 residues. Here the CDR3 reads CASTAKGQGYSNQPQHF. DNA for the CDR3: TGTGCCAGCACCGCGAAGGGACAGGGCTATAGCAATCAGCCCCAGCATTTT.